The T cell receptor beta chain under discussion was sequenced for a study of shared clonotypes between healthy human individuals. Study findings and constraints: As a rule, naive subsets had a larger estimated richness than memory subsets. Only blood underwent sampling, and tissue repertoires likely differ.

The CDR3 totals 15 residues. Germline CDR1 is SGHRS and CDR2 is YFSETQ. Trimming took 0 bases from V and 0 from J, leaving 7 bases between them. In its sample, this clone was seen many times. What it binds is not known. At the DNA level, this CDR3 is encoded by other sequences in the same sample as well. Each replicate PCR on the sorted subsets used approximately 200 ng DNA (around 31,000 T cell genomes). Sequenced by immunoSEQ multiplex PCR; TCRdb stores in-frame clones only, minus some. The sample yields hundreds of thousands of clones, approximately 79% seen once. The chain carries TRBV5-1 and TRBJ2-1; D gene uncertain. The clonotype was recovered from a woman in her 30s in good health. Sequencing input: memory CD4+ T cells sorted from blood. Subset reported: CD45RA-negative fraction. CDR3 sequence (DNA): TGCGCCAGCAGCTTGGATACGAGCTCCTACAATGAGCAGTTCTTC. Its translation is CASSLDTSSYNEQFF.